This T cell receptor (beta chain) was profiled in a study of cytotoxic CD8 clonotypes in ibrutinib-treated CLL. Background on the study: The patients, roughly ten relapsed/refractory and roughly 15 treatment-naive, included about 18 who were IGHV unmutated. Sequencing produced an average of about 260,000 productive templates and 94,082 productive rearrangements per sample. Responses: roughly 25 partial, 2 complete; after median roughly 68 months, roughly 15 stayed remitted, approximately twelve progressed.

This clone has a single count. PBMCs that had been cryopreserved were the source of 1.5 to 2 micrograms of genomic DNA for TCR beta libraries. Data came from immunoSEQ multiplex PCR; TCRdb stores just in-frame clones and leaves some out. Of 160,000 or so clones listed, about four fifths are singletons. V shed 4 bases and J 10 bases; nucleotides not matched to a gene: 19. CDR3 length equals 18 residues. Germline CDR1 is SGHAT and CDR2 is FQNNGV. The sequence was collected from a human donor with chronic lymphocytic leukemia. Here the sequenced sample was PBMCs, taken after 12 months of ibrutinib treatment. The genes are TRBV11-2 and TRBJ2-1, with 10 bases lining up with TRBD2. The CDR3 is CASSSEGAGGADWREQFF. The CDR3 nucleotides read TGTGCCAGCAGCTCCGAGGGAGCGGGAGGGGCGGATTGGCGAGAGCAGTTCTTC.